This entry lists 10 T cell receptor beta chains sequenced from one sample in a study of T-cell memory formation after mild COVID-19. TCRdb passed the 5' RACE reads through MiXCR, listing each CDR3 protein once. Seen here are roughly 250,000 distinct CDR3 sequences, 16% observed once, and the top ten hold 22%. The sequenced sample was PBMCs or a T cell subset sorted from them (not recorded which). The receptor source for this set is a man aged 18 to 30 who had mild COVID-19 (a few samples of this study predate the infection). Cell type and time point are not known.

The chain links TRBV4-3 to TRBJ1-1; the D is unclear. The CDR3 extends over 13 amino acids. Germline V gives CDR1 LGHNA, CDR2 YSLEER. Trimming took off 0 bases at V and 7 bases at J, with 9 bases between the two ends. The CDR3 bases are TGCGCCAGCAGCCAAGATAGGAGAGATGAAGCTTTCTTT. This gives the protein CASSQDRRDEAFF.

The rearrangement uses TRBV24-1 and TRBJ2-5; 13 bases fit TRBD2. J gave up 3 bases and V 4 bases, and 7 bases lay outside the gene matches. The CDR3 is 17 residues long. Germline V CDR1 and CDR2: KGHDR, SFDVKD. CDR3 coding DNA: TGTGCCACCAGTGACCCGGACGGACTAGCGGGGGAAGAGACCCAGTACTTC. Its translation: CATSDPDGLAGEETQYF.

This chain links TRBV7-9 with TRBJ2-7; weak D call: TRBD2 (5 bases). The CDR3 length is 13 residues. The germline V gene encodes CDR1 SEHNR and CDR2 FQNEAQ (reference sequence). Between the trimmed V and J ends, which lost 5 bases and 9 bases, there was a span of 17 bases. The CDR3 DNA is TGTGCCAGCAGCCCTGAGGGCGGATTGAGGCAGTACGTC. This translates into CASSPEGGLRQYV.

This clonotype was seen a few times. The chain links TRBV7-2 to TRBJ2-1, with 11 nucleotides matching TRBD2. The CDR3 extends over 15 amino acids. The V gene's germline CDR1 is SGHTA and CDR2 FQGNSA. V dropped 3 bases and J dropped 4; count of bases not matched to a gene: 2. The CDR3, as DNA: TGTGCCAGCAGCTTTAGCGGGGGGGAGTACAATGAGCAGTTCTTC. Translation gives CASSFSGGEYNEQFF.

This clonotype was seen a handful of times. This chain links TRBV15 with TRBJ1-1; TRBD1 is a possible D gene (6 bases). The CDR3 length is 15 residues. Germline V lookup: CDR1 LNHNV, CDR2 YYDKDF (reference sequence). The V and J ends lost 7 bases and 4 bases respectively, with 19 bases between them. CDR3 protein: CATTHRDVMGTEAFF. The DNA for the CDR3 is TGTGCCACCACGCACAGGGATGTGATGGGCACTGAAGCTTTCTTT.

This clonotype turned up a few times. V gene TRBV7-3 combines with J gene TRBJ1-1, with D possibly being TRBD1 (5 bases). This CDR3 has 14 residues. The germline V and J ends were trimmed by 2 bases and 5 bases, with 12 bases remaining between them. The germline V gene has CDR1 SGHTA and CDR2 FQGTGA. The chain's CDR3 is CASSLAPGRTEAFF. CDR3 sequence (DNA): TGTGCCAGCAGCTTAGCCCCAGGGAGGACTGAAGCTTTCTTT.

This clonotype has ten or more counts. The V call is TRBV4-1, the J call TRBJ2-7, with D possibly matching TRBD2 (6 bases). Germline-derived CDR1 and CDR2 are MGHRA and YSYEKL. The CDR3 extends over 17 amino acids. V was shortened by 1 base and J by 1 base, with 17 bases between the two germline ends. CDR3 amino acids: CASSQVNWRVGSYEQYF. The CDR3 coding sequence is TGCGCCAGCAGCCAAGTGAATTGGAGGGTCGGATCCTACGAGCAGTACTTC.

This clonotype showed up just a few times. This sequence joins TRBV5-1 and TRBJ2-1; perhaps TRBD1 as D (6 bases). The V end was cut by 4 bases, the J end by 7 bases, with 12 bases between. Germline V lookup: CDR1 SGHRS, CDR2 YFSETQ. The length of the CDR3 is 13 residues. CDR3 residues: CASSGGEGNEQFF. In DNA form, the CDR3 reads TGCGCCAGCAGCGGGGGCGAGGGGAATGAGCAGTTCTTC. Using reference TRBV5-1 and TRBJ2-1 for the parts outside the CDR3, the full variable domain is KAGVTQTPRYLIKTRGQQVTLSCSPISGHRSVSWYQQTPGQGLQFLFEYFSETQRNKGNFPGRFSGRQFSNSRSEMNVSTLELGDSALYLCASSGGEGNEQFFGPGTRLTVL.

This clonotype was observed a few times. CDR3 loop: CASTPNVGQSSGNTIYF. The CDR3 DNA reads TGTGCCAGCACGCCCAACGTCGGGCAGAGCTCTGGAAACACCATATATTTT. This sequence joins TRBV12-3 or TRBV12-4 and TRBJ1-3; D is unclear. This CDR3 region has 17 residues. V shed 7 bases and J shed 0 bases, with 19 bases lying between them.

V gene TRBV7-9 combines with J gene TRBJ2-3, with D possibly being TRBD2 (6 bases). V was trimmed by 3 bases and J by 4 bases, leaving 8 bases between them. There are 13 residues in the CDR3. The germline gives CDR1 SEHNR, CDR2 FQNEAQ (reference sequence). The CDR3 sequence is CASSLEGSDTQYF. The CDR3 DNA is TGTGCCAGCAGCTTGGAGGGGTCAGATACGCAGTATTTT.